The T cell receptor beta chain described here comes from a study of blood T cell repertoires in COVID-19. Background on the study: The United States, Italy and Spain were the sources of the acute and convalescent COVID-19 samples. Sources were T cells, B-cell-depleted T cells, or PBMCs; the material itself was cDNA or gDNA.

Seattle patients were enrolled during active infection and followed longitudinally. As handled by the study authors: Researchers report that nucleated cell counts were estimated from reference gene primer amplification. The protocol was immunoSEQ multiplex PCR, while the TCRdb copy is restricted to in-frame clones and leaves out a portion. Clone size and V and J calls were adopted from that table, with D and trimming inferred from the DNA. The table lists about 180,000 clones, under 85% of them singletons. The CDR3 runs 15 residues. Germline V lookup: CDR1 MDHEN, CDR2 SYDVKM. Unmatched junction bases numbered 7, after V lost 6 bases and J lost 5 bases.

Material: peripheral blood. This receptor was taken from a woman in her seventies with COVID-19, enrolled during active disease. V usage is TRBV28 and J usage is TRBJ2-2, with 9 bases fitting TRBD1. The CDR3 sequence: CASSAGTGRTGELFF. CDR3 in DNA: TGTGCCAGCAGCGCCGGGACAGGGAGGACCGGGGAGCTGTTTTTT.